The clone carrying this TCR beta chain was seen only once. Clones were sequenced by immunoSEQ multiplex PCR, and TCRdb holds only the in-frame ones, with some missing. The sample yields some 21,000 clones, about 91% seen once. Germline CDR1 reads LNHDA; CDR2 reads SQIVND (reference sequence). There are 12 residues in the CDR3. Trimming took 5 bases from V and 6 from J, leaving 9 bases between them. This record belongs to a study of PD-1 and CTLA-4 blockade in melanoma. The sequence was obtained from a human donor with melanoma. The sequencing used CD8+ T cells from peripheral blood, collected before anti-PD-1 treatment. This sequence joins TRBV19 and TRBJ2-3; D remains unclear. The CDR3 DNA sequence: TGTGCCAGTAGTGCCCCTCGTGATACGCAGTATTTT. Translated, it gives CASSAPRDTQYF. The whole variable domain, filled in from reference TRBV19 and TRBJ2-3, reads DGGITQSPKYLFRKEGQNVTLSCEQNLNHDAMYWYRQDPGQGLRLIYYSQIVNDFQKGDIAEGYSVSREKKESFPLTVTSAQKNPTAFYLCASSAPRDTQYFGPGTRLTVL.